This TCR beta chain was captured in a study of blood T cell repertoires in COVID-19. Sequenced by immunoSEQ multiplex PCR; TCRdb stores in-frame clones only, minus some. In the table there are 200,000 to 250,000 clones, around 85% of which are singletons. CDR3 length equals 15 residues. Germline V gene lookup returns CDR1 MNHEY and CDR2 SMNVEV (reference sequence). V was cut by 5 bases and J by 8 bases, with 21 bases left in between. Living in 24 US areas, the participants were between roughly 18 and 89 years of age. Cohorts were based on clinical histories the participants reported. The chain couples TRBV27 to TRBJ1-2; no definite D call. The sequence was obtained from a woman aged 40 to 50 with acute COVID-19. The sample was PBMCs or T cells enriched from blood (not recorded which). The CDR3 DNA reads TGTGCCAGCAGTCCCCTCTACCCCGGTGGGGAGGGCTACACCTTC. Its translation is CASSPLYPGGEGYTF.